These T cell receptor beta chains were read from a single sample in a study of blood T cell repertoires in COVID-19. Method: immunoSEQ multiplex PCR; TCRdb's copy keeps in-frame clones and lacks some. The data hold about 150,000 clones, with around 83% observed a single time. Sequencing was performed on peripheral blood. The receptors derive from an older woman with COVID-19, enrolled during active disease. Each CDR3 is given with its conserved first and last residue. D genes are given only for firm matches. Where a row states a size, it is once, few, many or the class of an expanded clone; other rows omit it.

abundance	v_gene	j_gene	d_gene	CDR3nt	CDR3aa
NA	TRBV15	TRBJ2-1	NA	TGTGCCACCAGCAAGGGGGACAAGGATGAGCAGTTCTTC	CATSKGDKDEQFF
NA	TRBV6-5	TRBJ1-6	NA	TGTGCCAGCAGTTATGGGGGCAGGGAGTCACCCCTCCACTTT	CASSYGGRESPLHF
few	TRBV5-6	TRBJ1-4	NA	TGTGCCAGCAGCTTCAGGTTTAATGAAAAACTGTTTTTT	CASSFRFNEKLFF
NA	TRBV11-3	TRBJ2-3	TRBD2	TGTGCCAGCAGCTTGGTAGCGGGGGGCACAGATACGCAGTATTTT	CASSLVAGGTDTQYF
NA	TRBV7-9	TRBJ2-3	TRBD2	TGTGCCAGCAGCTTACGGATAGCGGGGGTCACAGATACGCAGTATTTT	CASSLRIAGVTDTQYF
few	TRBV5-1	TRBJ1-5	NA	TGCGCCAGCAGCTTGGAGGGGGGCAATCAGCCCCAGCATTTT	CASSLEGGNQPQHF
NA	TRBV25-1	TRBJ2-1	NA	TGTGCCAGCAGCCTACGGGACAATGAGCAGTTCTTC	CASSLRDNEQFF
NA	TRBV4-1	TRBJ2-1	NA	TGCGCCAGCAGCCAACAGGGCTTCGGGCAGTTCTTC	CASSQQGFGQFF
NA	TRBV7-9	TRBJ2-7	NA	TGTGCCAGCAGCTCCGGACAGCAAGGAAGTTGGCAGTACTTC	CASSSGQQGSWQYF
NA	TRBV2	TRBJ1-2	NA	TGTGCCAGCAGTTCGACGACAGCTAACTATGGCTACACCTTC	CASSSTTANYGYTF
NA	TRBV5-6	TRBJ2-1	NA	TGTGCCAGCAGCTTGAGGAGGGCTGGCTACAATGAGCAGTTCTTC	CASSLRRAGYNEQFF
few	TRBV9	TRBJ2-5	NA	TGTGCCAGCAGCGAAGGACTGATCCAAGAGACCCAGTACTTC	CASSEGLIQETQYF